These T cell receptor beta chains were read from a single sample in a study of prognosis after radiotherapy for stage I lung cancer. TCRdb recomputed calls from the multiplex PCR reads with MiXCR, one row per CDR3 protein. Found here are some 14,000 distinct CDR3 sequences, about 32% of them singletons; the top ten hold about an eighth. The sequences come from PBMCs, collected before or after stereotactic body radiation therapy (not recorded which). These receptors all come from a donor aged 50 or older with non-small cell lung cancer. The conserved cysteine and the conserved F or W are not part of the CDR3 here. Fields, in order: V gene, CDR3 length, J gene, CDR3 protein.

TRBV6-1,14,TRBJ2-6,ASISRQVSGSNVLT
TRBV7-8,12,TRBJ2-3,ASRRGLASDTQY
TRBV7-8,13,TRBJ2-5,ASSRRPEPQETQY
TRBV9,15,TRBJ2-7,ASSVVPPDNSHYEQY
TRBV20-1,12,TRBJ2-7,SALGLRSSYEQY
TRBV2,14,TRBJ2-7,ASSETATTPFYEQY
TRBV2,13,TRBJ2-1,ASSEALRGNNEQF
TRBV5-1,13,TRBJ1-1,ASSTDGRENTEAF
TRBV20-1,11,TRBJ2-5,SARPGARETQY
TRBV29-1,14,TRBJ2-5,SVVGGLASLQETQY
TRBV20-1,15,TRBJ1-5,SATPGTGFVGNQPQH
TRBV6-1,11,TRBJ2-7,ASRLAGDYEQY
TRBV9,14,TRBJ2-1,ASSVGTSGSYNEQF
TRBV12-3/TRBV12-4,11,TRBJ2-3,ASSLIGGDTQY
TRBV27,11,TRBJ2-7,ASSARNSYEQY
TRBV6-1,12,TRBJ2-5,ASSPGVNQETQY
TRBV6-1,10,TRBJ2-3,ASGGITDTQY
TRBV6-1,14,TRBJ2-3,ASSGGLRLSTDTQY
TRBV19,12,.,ASSLQTSYAEQF
TRBV6-1,9,TRBJ1-2,ASSESDGYT
TRBV28,12,TRBJ1-3,ASRGLGGGNTIY
TRBV6-1,13,TRBJ1-4,ATKPGSATNEKLF
TRBV7-6,12,TRBJ1-5,ASSLGRGYQPQH
TRBV11-2,11,TRBJ2-1,ASSFTGGDEQF
TRBV9,12,TRBJ2-7,ASSPWDSSYEQY